These 19 T cell receptor beta chains were sequenced from one sample in a study of blood T cell repertoires in COVID-19. This table comes from immunoSEQ multiplex PCR, and its TCRdb copy is limited to in-frame clones, with some not included. The sample records 150,000 to 200,000 clones, approximately 85% being singletons. The sequencing input was peripheral blood. The receptor set was obtained from a man in his 60s with acute or convalescent COVID-19.

The chain links TRBV6-6 to TRBJ2-7; D is possibly TRBD1 (6 bases). From germline, CDR1 is MNHNY and CDR2 SVGAGI (reference sequence). V lost 7 bases and J lost 5, with 15 bases in between. The CDR3 has 13 residues. The CDR3 DNA follows: TGTGCCAGCACCCACAGGGAAGTCCACGAGCAGTACTTC. The encoded protein is CASTHREVHEQYF.

This clone was seen a single time. The rearrangement links TRBV7-9 to TRBJ2-5; TRBD2 is a possible D gene (6 bases). Germline CDR1 is SEHNR and CDR2 is FQNEAQ (reference sequence). The V end was cut by 0 bases, the J end by 5 bases, with 19 bases between. The CDR3 sequence is 17 residues long. Here the CDR3 reads CASSLAQPGLFTETQYF. In DNA form, the CDR3 reads TGTGCCAGCAGCTTAGCACAACCGGGACTTTTTACGGAGACCCAGTACTTC. The whole variable domain, remainder taken from reference TRBV7-9 and TRBJ2-5, is DTGVSQNPRHKITKRGQNVTFRCDPISEHNRLYWYRQTLGQGPEFLTYFQNEAQLEKSRLLSDRFSAERPKGSFSTLEIQRTEQGDSAMYLCASSLAQPGLFTETQYFGPGTRLLVL.

The V gene is TRBV6-1, the J gene TRBJ1-2; D is undetermined. CDR3 length: 14 amino acids. V was cut by 0 bases and J by 6 bases, with 11 bases left in between. Germline V gene lookup returns CDR1 MNHNS and CDR2 SASEGT. Here the CDR3 reads CASSEARIGDGYTF. The DNA of the CDR3 is TGTGCCAGCAGTGAAGCGCGGATAGGAGATGGCTACACCTTC.

A few counts support this clone. This chain uses TRBV18 with TRBJ1-5, with a weak D call TRBD1 (6 bases). This CDR3 is 14 amino acids long. Germline CDR1 reads KGHSH; CDR2 reads LQKENI. V was pared by 3 bases and J by 7 bases, with 13 bases between. CDR3 sequence: CASSPKGGEQPQHF. CDR3 bases: TGTGCCAGCTCACCCAAGGGGGGGGAACAGCCCCAGCATTTT.

On this clone: The same CDR3 arises from other DNA sequences in this sample as well. The rearrangement uses TRBV7-6 and TRBJ2-7; D call uncertain. Germline lookup yields CDR1 SGHVS and CDR2 FNYEAQ. This CDR3 is built from 13 residues. Trimming removed 0 bases at V and 7 bases at J, with 10 bases between. CDR3 coding DNA: TGTGCCAGCAGCTTAGCGCGAGGCCGAGAGCAGTACTTC. It codes for CASSLARGREQYF.

In its sample, this clone was seen a few times. CDR3 nucleotide sequence: TGTGCCAGCAGTCAACTCTGGAGGGGAACGGGCTACACCTTC. It codes for CASSQLWRGTGYTF. The V gene is TRBV28, the J gene TRBJ1-2; maybe TRBD1 (5 bases). Trimming removed 5 bases from V and 8 bases from J, with 18 bases in between. The CDR3 has 14 residues. The germline CDR1 and CDR2 sequences are MDHEN and SYDVKM.

The V and J genes are TRBV4-3 and TRBJ1-6; D gene uncertain. Germline-derived CDR1 and CDR2 are LGHNA and YSLEER. The CDR3 consists of 15 residues. Trimming stripped 3 bases from V and 5 bases from J, with 11 bases between. The CDR3 reads CASSQFGGHNSPLHF. The DNA of the CDR3 is TGCGCCAGCAGCCAGTTCGGCGGGCATAATTCACCCCTCCACTTT.

This clone was found a few times. The CDR3 here is CAWSVTGAYGYTF. In DNA form, the CDR3 reads TGTGCCTGGAGTGTAACAGGAGCATATGGCTACACCTTC. This sequence joins TRBV30 and TRBJ1-2; weak D call: TRBD1 (5 bases). The CDR3 totals 13 residues. Between the trimmed V and J ends, which lost 0 bases and 5 bases, there was a span of 10 bases. CDR1 is GTSNPN, CDR2 SVGIG, per germline (reference sequence).

The rearrangement links TRBV28 to TRBJ1-4, with D perhaps matching TRBD1 (5 bases). V was shortened by 2 bases and J by 8 bases, with 12 bases between the two germline ends. The CDR3 sequence is 14 residues long. Per germline, CDR1 MDHEN and CDR2 SYDVKM. The CDR3 loop is CASSLRGAGEKLFF. The CDR3 nucleotides are TGTGCCAGCAGTTTAAGAGGGGCGGGGGAAAAACTGTTTTTT.

The chain has TRBV4-1 and TRBJ1-5; D might be TRBD1 (5 bases). V was shortened by 6 bases and J by 2 bases, with 14 bases between the two germline ends. CDR1 MGHRA and CDR2 YSYEKL come from the germline V gene. The CDR3 has 15 amino acids. CDR3 coding DNA: TGCGCCAGCAGGTTAACAGGAGTTCGCAATCAGCCCCAGCATTTT. Translated: CASRLTGVRNQPQHF.

The rearrangement links TRBV27 to TRBJ2-7; maybe TRBD2 (5 bases). The CDR3 totals 13 residues. Trimming stripped 2 bases from V and 6 bases from J, with 11 bases between. From germline, CDR1 is MNHEY and CDR2 SMNVEV (reference sequence). The CDR3: CASSLPEAGEQYF. CDR3 in DNA: TGTGCCAGCAGTTTACCTGAGGCGGGCGAGCAGTACTTC.

This clone was counted a single time. CDR3 nucleotides: TGTGCCAGCAGAACTACGAACACTGAAGCTTTCTTT. Translating it yields CASRTTNTEAFF. The chain combines TRBV6-6 with TRBJ1-1; no clear D. Germline CDR1 MNHNY, CDR2 SVGAGI (reference sequence). There are 12 residues in the CDR3. Trimming cost V 6 bases and J 1 base, with 6 bases left between them.

This clone appeared once. The chain has TRBV3-1 (or the pseudogene TRBV3-2) and TRBJ2-3; D may be TRBD2 (6 bases). The CDR3 covers 13 residues. Trimming removed 1 base at V and 4 bases at J, with 6 bases between. Looked up from germline, CDR1 is LGHDT and CDR2 is YNNKEL (reference sequence). CDR3 protein: CASSQGEADTQYF. CDR3 DNA sequence: TGTGCCAGCAGCCAAGGGGAGGCAGATACGCAGTATTTT.

The chain combines TRBV2 with TRBJ2-3; 8 bases align to TRBD1. With 2 bases clipped from V and 5 bases from J, the junction kept 6 bases outside the gene matches. This CDR3 contains 15 residues. Looked up from germline, CDR1 is SNHLY and CDR2 is FYNNEI. CDR3 region: CASSENRDRLDTQYF. The CDR3 DNA reads TGTGCCAGCAGTGAAAACCGGGACAGGCTAGATACGCAGTATTTT.

The chain carries TRBV5-6 and TRBJ1-4, with TRBD1 as a possible D gene (5 bases). The ends were cut back, 2 bases at V and 3 bases at J, with 11 bases in the middle. The CDR3 is 15 residues long. Germline V gene lookup returns CDR1 SGHDT and CDR2 YYEEEE. The CDR3 nucleotides read TGTGCCAGCAGCTTCGGCGGACAAGCTAATGAAAAACTGTTTTTT. As protein: CASSFGGQANEKLFF. The full variable domain, rest sourced from reference TRBV5-6 and TRBJ1-4, is DAGVTQSPTHLIKTRGQQVTLRCSPKSGHDTVSWYQQALGQGPQFIFQYYEEEERQRGNFPDRFSGHQFPNYSSELNVNALLLGDSALYLCASSFGGQANEKLFFGSGTQLSVL.

J is TRBJ2-3 and V is TRBV7-9; a weak D match, TRBD2 (6 bases). The V gene lost 5 bases and the J gene lost 9 bases, with 12 bases spanning the gap. The length of the CDR3 is 12 residues. Germline V gene data show CDR1 as SEHNR and CDR2 as FQNEAQ (reference sequence). The CDR3 DNA reads as TGTGCCAGCAGCCGACTAGAGTCGACGCAGTATTTT. This translates into CASSRLESTQYF.

This clone was counted only a few times. V is TRBV18 and J is TRBJ2-1; TRBD2 matches at 10 bases. V lost 3 bases and J lost 4; bases outside the gene matches: 3. CDR3 length equals 15 residues. Per the germline V gene, CDR1 is KGHSH and CDR2 is LQKENI. CDR3 nucleotide sequence: TGTGCCAGCTCACCGGCACTAGCGGGGTACAATGAGCAGTTCTTC. Its translation: CASSPALAGYNEQFF.

CDR3 sequence: CASSSLGQGNYGYTF. The CDR3 nucleotides read TGTGCCAGCAGTTCCCTGGGACAGGGGAACTATGGCTACACCTTC. V and J are TRBV27 and TRBJ1-2; 10 bases are shared with TRBD1. Trimming cost V 4 bases and J 2 bases; bases outside gene matches: 4. Germline V gene sequence: CDR1 MNHEY, CDR2 SMNVEV (reference sequence). The CDR3 covers 15 residues.

This clone has a single count. The gene calls are TRBV11-2 and TRBJ2-6, with TRBD2 matching over 9 bases. Germline CDR1 is SGHAT and CDR2 is FQNNGV. V dropped 6 bases and J dropped 0; count of bases not matched to a gene: 9. This CDR3 spans 18 amino acids. In DNA form, the CDR3 reads TGTGCCAGCAGACCGTTAGGGACTAGCAGCTCTGGGGCCAACGTCCTGACTTTC. It encodes CASRPLGTSSSGANVLTF.